This T cell receptor (beta chain) emerged from a study of control samples from healthy donors and cancer patients. This CDR3 region has 12 residues. Germline assignment: CDR1 MNHNS and CDR2 SASEGT. V was cut by 3 bases and J by 6 bases, with 9 bases left in between. Here immunoSEQ multiplex PCR was the method, and the copy in TCRdb shows in-frame clones only, minus some. The sample consists of approximately 94,000 clones, 70% to 85% of them appearing once. The sequence came from a man aged 70-80 years with lung cancer. The sequenced sample consisted of PBMCs. The chain combines TRBV6-1 with TRBJ2-7; D may be TRBD2 (6 bases). The CDR3 protein is CASSEWRGEQYF. CDR3 DNA sequence: TGTGCCAGCAGTGAGTGGAGGGGCGAGCAGTACTTC.